One sample yielded the 18 T cell receptor beta chains listed below, sequenced in a study of blood T cell repertoires in COVID-19. Only in-frame clones appear in the TCRdb table, and some are missing; sequencing was by immunoSEQ multiplex PCR. The sample shows 95,000 to 150,000 clones, 80% to 90% of them seen only once. The specimen sequenced was peripheral blood. These receptors were obtained from a woman between 65 and 79 years old with acute or convalescent COVID-19.

This clone has just one count. CDR3 sequence: CASSMHREETQYF. CDR3 bases: TGTGCCAGTAGTATGCACAGGGAAGAGACCCAGTACTTC. The chain employs TRBV19 and TRBJ2-5, with a tentative D call TRBD1 (6 bases). Germline V gene lookup returns CDR1 LNHDA and CDR2 SQIVND (reference sequence). This CDR3 spans 13 amino acids. V dropped 3 bases and J dropped 3 bases, with 8 bases sitting between them.

J is TRBJ1-5 and V is TRBV7-2; the D is unclear. Germline CDR1 is SGHTA and CDR2 is FQGNSA. There are 14 residues in the CDR3. The V end was cut by 5 bases, the J end by 1 base, with 9 bases between. The CDR3 sequence is CASSVTWSNQPQHF. DNA for the CDR3: TGTGCCAGCAGCGTTACATGGAGCAATCAGCCCCAGCATTTT.

The rearrangement uses TRBV11-3 and TRBJ1-1; D may be TRBD1 (6 bases). CDR3 length equals 14 residues. Germline assignment: CDR1 SGHNT and CDR2 YENEEA. Trimming left V 3 bases short and J 8 bases short, with 16 bases between. CDR3 in DNA: TGTGCCAGCAGCTTCATGGGGGCTGGGGGCGAAGCTTTCTTT. Its protein product is CASSFMGAGGEAFF.

This sequence joins TRBV4-1 and TRBJ1-4, with D perhaps matching TRBD1 (6 bases). This CDR3 spans 15 amino acids. Germline CDR1 is MGHRA and CDR2 is YSYEKL. V was shortened by 1 base and J by 4 bases, with 10 bases between the two germline ends. The CDR3: CASSQVGRGNEKLFF. In DNA form, the CDR3 reads TGCGCCAGCAGCCAAGTTGGCAGGGGTAATGAAAAACTGTTTTTT.

The V gene is TRBV7-9, the J gene TRBJ2-3; maybe TRBD2 (5 bases). The germline V gene has CDR1 SEHNR and CDR2 FQNEAQ (reference sequence). The CDR3 consists of 12 residues. Between the trimmed V and J ends, which lost 5 bases and 5 bases, there was a span of 8 bases. Here the CDR3 DNA reads TGTGCCAGCAGCGGACTTGAAGATACGCAGTATTTT. Its protein product is CASSGLEDTQYF.

This sequence joins TRBV30 and TRBJ2-2; 8 bases fit TRBD1. The CDR3 length is 14 residues. Germline V gives CDR1 GTSNPN, CDR2 SVGIG (reference sequence). V lost 8 bases, J lost 6 bases, and 11 bases stayed unmatched. CDR3: CALGQGQNPGELFF. The CDR3 region has the DNA TGTGCCCTAGGACAGGGTCAAAACCCCGGGGAGCTGTTTTTT.

The chain recombines TRBV5-6 with TRBJ2-3; weak D call: TRBD2 (5 bases). In germline, CDR1 is SGHDT, CDR2 YYEEEE. There are 12 residues in the CDR3. Trimming took off 4 bases at V and 2 bases at J, with 5 bases between the two ends. The CDR3 nucleotides are TGTGCCAGCAGCCGGGACACAGATACGCAGTATTTT. Its translation is CASSRDTDTQYF.

This sequence joins TRBV2 and TRBJ1-2; tentatively, D is TRBD1 (6 bases). The CDR3 has 15 residues. V was clipped by 10 bases and J by 0 bases, with 18 bases between them. Per the germline V gene, CDR1 is SNHLY and CDR2 is FYNNEI. Written as DNA, the CDR3 is TGTGCCAACCTCCGGGGGGCGAGTGCTAACTATGGCTACACCTTC. Translated, it gives CANLRGASANYGYTF.

The V gene is TRBV3-1 (or the pseudogene TRBV3-2), the J gene TRBJ1-1; possible D gene TRBD1, 6 bases. Trimming took 4 bases from V and 8 from J, leaving 14 bases between them. Germline V gene sequence: CDR1 LGHDT, CDR2 YNNKEL (reference sequence). The CDR3 is 13 amino acids. The DNA of the CDR3 is TGTGCCAGCAGCCCTCTTTGGGGACAAGAAGCTTTCTTT. It codes for CASSPLWGQEAFF.

Only one count was recorded for this clone. Relative to the germline gene, one junction end is altered; a read error may explain this. J is TRBJ1-5 and V is TRBV7-2; 9 positions agree with TRBD1. The CDR3 is 13 amino acids. CDR1 is SGHTA and CDR2 is FQGNSA in the germline V gene. CDR3 amino acids: CASSLTGTGPEFF. The CDR3 DNA reads TGTGCCAGCAGCTTAACCGGGACAGGGCCTGAGTTTTTT.

The chain links TRBV6-5 to TRBJ1-1; 9 positions match TRBD1. CDR1 and CDR2 (germline): MNHEY, SVGAGI. The CDR3 has 13 amino acids. Germline trimming cut 6 bases from V and 11 bases from J; bases unmatched to any gene: 10. This chain's CDR3 is CASRTHRGQTAFF. In DNA, the CDR3 is TGTGCCAGCAGAACCCACAGGGGGCAAACGGCTTTCTTT.

The rearrangement uses TRBV7-3 and TRBJ2-2, with 10 nucleotides matching TRBD1. The CDR3 spans 15 residues. Germline V gives CDR1 SGHTA, CDR2 FQGTGA. Losses at the gene ends were 5 bases for V and 7 bases for J; bases not matched to a gene: 7. The CDR3: CASSPDRGRNGELFF. CDR3 DNA: TGTGCCAGCAGCCCCGACAGGGGGCGTAACGGGGAGCTGTTTTTT.

The chain combines TRBV3-1 (or the pseudogene TRBV3-2) with TRBJ2-1; maybe TRBD2 (6 bases). V gave up 4 bases and J gave up 1 base, with 14 bases separating them. From germline, CDR1 is LGHDT and CDR2 YNNKEL (reference sequence). This CDR3 has 16 residues. CDR3 in amino acids: CASSPPYGGSYNEQFF. For the CDR3, the DNA is TGTGCCAGCAGCCCCCCCTACGGGGGTTCCTACAATGAGCAGTTCTTC.

The gene calls are TRBV2 and TRBJ2-1, with D maybe TRBD1 (6 bases). Germline V gene lookup returns CDR1 SNHLY and CDR2 FYNNEI. The germline V and J ends were trimmed by 6 bases and 2 bases, with 11 bases remaining between them. There are 14 residues in the CDR3. This chain's CDR3 is CASRPDSTYNEQFF. CDR3 in DNA: TGTGCCAGCAGACCGGACAGTACCTACAATGAGCAGTTCTTC.

The V gene is TRBV28, the J gene TRBJ2-7; the match to TRBD2 covers 7 bases. The CDR3 length is 13 residues. The V segment lost 5 bases and the J segment 0 bases; nucleotides outside the gene matches: 1. Germline CDR1 is MDHEN and CDR2 is SYDVKM. The CDR3 region is CASSGTISYEQYF. In nucleotides, the CDR3 is TGTGCCAGCAGTGGGACTATCTCCTACGAGCAGTACTTC.

V gene TRBV2 combines with J gene TRBJ1-3; unclear D gene. CDR3 length equals 14 residues. Germline V gene lookup returns CDR1 SNHLY and CDR2 FYNNEI. V shed 2 bases and J shed 0 bases, with 5 bases lying between them. The CDR3 loop is CASSELFSGNTIYF. CDR3 sequence (DNA): TGTGCCAGCAGTGAACTGTTCTCTGGAAACACCATATATTTT.

V is TRBV15 and J is TRBJ1-5; 9 bases are shared with TRBD1. Germline CDR1 reads LNHNV; CDR2 reads YYDKDF (reference sequence). Trimming at V came to 4 bases and at J to 0 bases, leaving 7 bases not matched to a gene. This CDR3 comprises 17 residues. The CDR3 reads CATSTRRDRVSNQPQHF. DNA for the CDR3: TGTGCCACCAGCACTCGCCGGGACAGGGTTAGCAATCAGCCCCAGCATTTT.

The chain carries TRBV7-9 and TRBJ1-6; TRBD1 matches 9 bases. The CDR3 is 15 residues long. V trimming: 7 bases; J trimming: 5 bases; junction bases outside the gene matches: 6. CDR1 is SEHNR, CDR2 FQNEAQ, per germline (reference sequence). CDR3 in DNA: TGTGCCAGCACTCTTGGGACAGGGAATAATTCACCCCTCCACTTT. Translation: CASTLGTGNNSPLHF.